Described below is a single T cell receptor (beta chain) sequence and its context. This specimen comes from a study of blood T cell repertoires in COVID-19. The table came from immunoSEQ multiplex PCR; TCRdb's copy has only in-frame clones and leaves some out. The data contain 270,000 or so clones, about 80% of them singletons. Specimen: PBMCs or T cells enriched from blood (not recorded which). This TCR derives from a man between 45 and 60 years old who had recovered from COVID-19.

CDR3 sequence: CASSSAGGLSYEQYF. The CDR3 coding sequence is TGTGCCAGCAGCTCCGCGGGTGGACTCTCCTACGAGCAGTACTTC. This chain joins TRBV7-6 and TRBJ2-7; weak D call: TRBD2 (5 bases). The CDR3 spans 15 residues. Per germline, CDR1 SGHVS and CDR2 FNYEAQ. Trimming pared 4 bases from V and 0 bases from J, leaving 13 bases between.